This is a list of T cell receptor beta chains from one sample in a study of shared clonotypes between healthy human individuals. Some clones are missing from TCRdb's copy, which holds only in-frame ones; the method was immunoSEQ multiplex PCR. The sample lists approximately 95,000 clones, around 67% occurring once. What was sequenced was memory CD8+ T cells sorted from blood. These receptors were taken from a man aged 30 to 45 in good health. The CDR3 runs from the conserved cysteine through the conserved F or W. D genes are given only for firm matches. Clone size, where shown, is once, few, many, or a class for clones that have expanded.

abundance	d_gene	v_gene	j_gene	CDR3nt	CDR3aa
.	.	TRBV11-2	TRBJ1-4	TGTGCCAGCAGCTTAGGGTTAGGGGTTGGTGAAAAACTGTTTTTT	CASSLGLGVGEKLFF
.	.	TRBV7-9	TRBJ2-1	TGTGCCAGCAGCTTAGCGGGTTCCTACAATGAGCAGTTCTTC	CASSLAGSYNEQFF
.	TRBD2	TRBV5-1	TRBJ2-1	TGCGCCAGCAGCTTGGGGAGCGGGAGAGGCGGCAATGAGCAGTTCTTC	CASSLGSGRGGNEQFF
.	.	TRBV4-3	TRBJ2-2	TGCGCCAGCAGCCAAGATACGAGACTAGTTTCGAGGGAGCTGTTTTTT	CASSQDTRLVSRELFF
many	.	TRBV28	TRBJ1-1	TGTGCCAGCAGTAGCACCCAAGGAGTGAACACTGAAGCTTTCTTT	CASSSTQGVNTEAFF
once	.	TRBV5-1	TRBJ1-2	TGCGCCAGCAGCTTGGAGTCCGGGTTAGGCTACACCTTC	CASSLESGLGYTF
.	.	TRBV5-1	TRBJ1-1	TGCGCCAGCAGCTTGGACCCGAACACTGAAGCTTTCTTT	CASSLDPNTEAFF
.	TRBD1	TRBV5-4	TRBJ1-2	TGTGCCAGCTCGGGGGACAGGGGATCTCATAAGTCCCTCTATGGCTACACCTTC	CASSGDRGSHKSLYGYTF
few	TRBD2	TRBV4-1	TRBJ2-5	TGCGCCAGCAGCCAAGGTCCCCGAGCGGGAGAAGAGACCCAGTACTTC	CASSQGPRAGEETQYF
few	.	TRBV2	TRBJ2-3	TGTGCCAGCAGCCAGGGCAGGATTAGCACAGATACGCAGTATTTT	CASSQGRISTDTQYF